This T cell receptor (beta chain) was identified during a study of blood T cell repertoires in COVID-19. Across the whole study: Both acute and convalescent COVID-19 samples were obtained from the United States, Italy and Spain.

This CDR3 comprises 14 residues. The V gene lost 2 bases and the J gene lost 1 base, with 9 bases spanning the gap. Germline V gives CDR1 MNHNY, CDR2 SVGAGI (reference sequence). The protocol was immunoSEQ multiplex PCR, while the TCRdb copy is restricted to in-frame clones and leaves out a portion. The sample holds about 55,000 clones, approximately 90% seen once. Input material: peripheral blood. V and J are TRBV6-6 and TRBJ2-7; possibly TRBD2 for D (5 bases). This sequence originates from a man aged 55 to 69 with acute or convalescent COVID-19. The CDR3 reads CASSYRAVSYEQYF. The CDR3 DNA reads as TGTGCCAGCAGTTACCGAGCGGTTTCCTACGAGCAGTACTTC.